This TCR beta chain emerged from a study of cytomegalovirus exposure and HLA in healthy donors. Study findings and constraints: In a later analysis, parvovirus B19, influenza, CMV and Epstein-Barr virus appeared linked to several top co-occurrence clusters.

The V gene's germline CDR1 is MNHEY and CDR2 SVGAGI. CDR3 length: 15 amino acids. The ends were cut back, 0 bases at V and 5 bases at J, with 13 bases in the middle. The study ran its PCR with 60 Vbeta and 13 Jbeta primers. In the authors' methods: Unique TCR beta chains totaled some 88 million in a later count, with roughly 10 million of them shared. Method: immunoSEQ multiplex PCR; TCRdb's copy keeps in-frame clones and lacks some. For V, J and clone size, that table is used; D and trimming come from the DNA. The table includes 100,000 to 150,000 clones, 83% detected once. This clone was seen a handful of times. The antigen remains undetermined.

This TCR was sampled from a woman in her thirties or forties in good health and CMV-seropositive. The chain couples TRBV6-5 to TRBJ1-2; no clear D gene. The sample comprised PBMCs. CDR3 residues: CASSYSVRTGYGYTF. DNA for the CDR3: TGTGCCAGCAGTTACTCGGTTCGGACGGGGTATGGCTACACCTTC.